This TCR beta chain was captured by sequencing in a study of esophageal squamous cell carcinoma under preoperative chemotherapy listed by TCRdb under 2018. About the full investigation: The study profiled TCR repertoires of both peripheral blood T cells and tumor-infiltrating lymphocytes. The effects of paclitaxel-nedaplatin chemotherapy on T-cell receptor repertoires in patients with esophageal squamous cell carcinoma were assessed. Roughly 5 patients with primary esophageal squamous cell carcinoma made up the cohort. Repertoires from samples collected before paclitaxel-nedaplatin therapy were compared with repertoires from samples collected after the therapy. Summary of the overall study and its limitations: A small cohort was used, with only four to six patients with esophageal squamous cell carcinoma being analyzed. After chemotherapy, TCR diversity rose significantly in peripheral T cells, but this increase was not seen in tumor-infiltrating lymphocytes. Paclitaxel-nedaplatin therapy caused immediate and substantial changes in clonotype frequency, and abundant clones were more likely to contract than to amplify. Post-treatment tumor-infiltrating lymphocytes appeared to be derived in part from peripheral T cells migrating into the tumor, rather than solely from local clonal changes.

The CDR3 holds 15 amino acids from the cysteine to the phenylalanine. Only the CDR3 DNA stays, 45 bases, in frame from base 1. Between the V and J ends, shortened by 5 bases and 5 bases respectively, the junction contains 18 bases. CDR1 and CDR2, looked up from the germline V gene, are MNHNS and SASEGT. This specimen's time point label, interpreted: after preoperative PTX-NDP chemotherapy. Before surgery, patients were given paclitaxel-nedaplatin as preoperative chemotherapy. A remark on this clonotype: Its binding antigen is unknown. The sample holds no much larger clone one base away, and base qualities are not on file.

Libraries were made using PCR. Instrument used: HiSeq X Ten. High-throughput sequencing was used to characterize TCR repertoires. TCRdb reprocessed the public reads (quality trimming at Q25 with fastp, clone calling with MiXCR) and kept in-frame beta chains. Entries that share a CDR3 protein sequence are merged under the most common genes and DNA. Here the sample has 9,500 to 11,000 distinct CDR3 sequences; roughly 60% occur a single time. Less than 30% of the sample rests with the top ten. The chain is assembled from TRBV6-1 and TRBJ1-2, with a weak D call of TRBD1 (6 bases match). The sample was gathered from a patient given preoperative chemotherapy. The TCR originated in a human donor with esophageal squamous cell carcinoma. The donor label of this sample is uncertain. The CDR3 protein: CASSLATGTTYGYTF. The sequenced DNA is TGTGCCAGCAGTCTTGCCACCGGGACAACGTATGGCTACACCTTC.